This T cell receptor (beta chain) was captured in a study of blood T cell repertoires in COVID-19. Study context: The origin of the acute and convalescent COVID-19 samples was the United States, Italy and Spain. In each case, the material was cDNA or gDNA derived from T cells, B-cell-depleted T cells, or PBMCs.

Original processing methods: Amplification of reference gene primers was used by the study to estimate nucleated cell counts. The data were produced by immunoSEQ multiplex PCR, yet TCRdb's version contains in-frame clones alone and is incomplete. V, J and clone size are those of that table, while D and trimming were read from the DNA. The sample records 85,000 to 130,000 clones, more than 85% being singletons. Germline CDR1 is LNHDA and CDR2 is SQIVND (reference sequence). Trimming pared 6 bases from V and 7 bases from J, leaving 25 bases between. This CDR3 contains 17 residues. This TCR was sampled from a human donor in a cohort sampled during active COVID-19. The sample consisted of peripheral blood. This chain joins TRBV19 and TRBJ2-1; D unclear. The CDR3 reads CASSITTSNKKWNEQFF. CDR3 DNA sequence: TGTGCCAGTAGCATAACTACCTCGAACAAGAAGTGGAATGAGCAGTTCTTC.